Listed below are T cell receptor beta chains from one sample, sequenced in a study of CD4 T cells in relation to SARS-CoV-2 and coronaviruses. TCRdb's copy holds only in-frame clones and misses some; the assay was immunoSEQ multiplex PCR. The sample lists tens of thousands of clones, under 95% occurring once. Sequencing was performed on naive CD4+ T cells from PBMCs. The receptors here all came from an adult with COVID-19. Each CDR3 is given with its conserved first and last residue. Each record gives: D gene, J gene, clone size, V gene, CDR3 DNA, CDR3 protein. The D gene is left open where the match is weak. Clone size is stated in some rows and not others, as once, few, many or a class when expanded.

>NA|TRBJ2-1|NA|TRBV10-1
TGCGCCAGCATTCGTAAAGAGCAGTTCTTC
CASIRKEQFF
>TRBD1|TRBJ2-7|once|TRBV3-1/TRBV3-2
TGTGCCAGCAGCCAATGGGACAGGGACTACGAGCAGTACTTC
CASSQWDRDYEQYF
>NA|TRBJ2-2|few|TRBV7-9
TGTGCCAGCAGCTTAGAAAGTAAACGGGACTTACTCGCCGCCGGGGAGCTGTTTTTT
CASSLESKRDLLAAGELFF
>TRBD2|TRBJ2-7|NA|TRBV14
TGTGCCAGCAGCCCGCTACTAGCGGTCTACGAGCAGTACTTC
CASSPLLAVYEQYF
>TRBD2|TRBJ2-1|NA|TRBV24-1
TGTGCCACTTCCCTAGCGGGAGGCTCCAATGAGCAGTTCTTC
CATSLAGGSNEQFF
>TRBD2|TRBJ2-5|once|TRBV4-1
TGCGCCAGCAGCCAAGGAGGAGGGAGGGCCAAGACCCAGTACTTC
CASSQGGGRAKTQYF
>NA|TRBJ2-3|NA|TRBV28
TGTGCCAGCGAGAGTCCAGCACCGTCAGGAGTCTATTCGGGAGATACGCAGTATTTT
CASESPAPSGVYSGDTQYF
>NA|TRBJ1-3|NA|TRBV3-1/TRBV3-2
TGTGCCTCGGGGGGATTCTCTGGAAACACCATATATTTT
CASGGFSGNTIYF
>NA|TRBJ1-1|NA|TRBV2
TGTGCCAGCACCAAACGGGCGACAGAGAACACTGAAGCTTTCTTT
CASTKRATENTEAFF
>TRBD2|TRBJ2-3|NA|TRBV29-1
TGCAGCGTTGAGGGTAGCGGGCACACAGATACGCAGTATTTT
CSVEGSGHTDTQYF
>TRBD2|TRBJ2-3|NA|TRBV5-1
TGCGCCAGCAGCTTTGGCCTAGCGGGAGCAGATACGCAGTATTTT
CASSFGLAGADTQYF
>TRBD2|TRBJ2-1|NA|TRBV2
TGTGCCAGCAGTGGGGGGACTAGCGGGAGCAATGAGCAGTTCTTC
CASSGGTSGSNEQFF
>TRBD1|TRBJ1-2|once|TRBV27
TGTGCCAGCAGTGACTACAGGGGGCGGGGTAACTATGGCTACACCTTC
CASSDYRGRGNYGYTF
>NA|TRBJ1-2|few|TRBV14
TGTGCCAGCAGCCAAGGGATTAACTATGGCTACACCTTC
CASSQGINYGYTF
>NA|TRBJ2-7|NA|TRBV24-1
TGTGCCACCAGATCCTCCCGGGACACCTCCTACGAGCAGTACTTC
CATRSSRDTSYEQYF
>NA|TRBJ1-6|NA|TRBV28
TGTGCCAGCAGTTTATCCCCTCCGGGGAGGAATTCACCCCTCCACTTT
CASSLSPPGRNSPLHF
>NA|TRBJ2-1|NA|TRBV7-2
TGTGCCAGCAGACAGGAAATTATATACAATGAGCAGTTCTTC
CASRQEIIYNEQFF
>NA|TRBJ2-1|NA|TRBV9
TGTGCCAGCAGCACCGCGGGTGAGCAGTTCTTC
CASSTAGEQFF
>NA|TRBJ1-4|NA|TRBV7-8
TGTGCCAGCAGCTTAGTTGGTACAGGGCGAAAAAAGGAAAAACTGTTTTTT
CASSLVGTGRKKEKLFF
>TRBD1|TRBJ1-5|few|TRBV2
TGTGCCAGCAGACCGGACAGGGCTAGCAATCAGCCCCAGCATTTT
CASRPDRASNQPQHF
>NA|TRBJ2-2|NA|TRBV3-1/TRBV3-2
TGTGCCAGCAGAAGCGACAGGGACTCCGGGGAGCTGTTTTTT
CASRSDRDSGELFF
>NA|TRBJ1-2|NA|TRBV21-1
TGTGCCAGCAGCAATAGAAAGCGGTCCAGGGGCGATATTCACGGCTACACCTTC
CASSNRKRSRGDIHGYTF
>NA|TRBJ2-3|NA|TRBV19
TGTGCCAGTAGTAGCCGGGTTGGAGATACGCAGTATTTT
CASSSRVGDTQYF
>TRBD1|TRBJ2-7|NA|TRBV3-1/TRBV3-2
TGTGCCAGCAGCAAGGGACAGGGGTTTGACGAGCAGTACTTC
CASSKGQGFDEQYF
>TRBD1|TRBJ2-7|NA|TRBV6-5
TGTGCCAGCAGTTACGCGGCAGGGGGTACCTACGAGCAGTACTTC
CASSYAAGGTYEQYF
>TRBD2|TRBJ2-3|NA|TRBV11-1
TGTGCCAGCAGCTCAAGGACTAGCGGGTCAGATACGCAGTATTTT
CASSSRTSGSDTQYF
>TRBD2|TRBJ2-3|NA|TRBV19
TGTGCCAGTCGGAATAGCGGGAGGGGAACAGATACGCAGTATTTT
CASRNSGRGTDTQYF
>NA|TRBJ1-3|NA|TRBV6-6
TGTGCCAGCAGGATGGGCAGGGGAGGAAACACCATATATTTT
CASRMGRGGNTIYF
>TRBD1|TRBJ2-3|once|TRBV6-5
TGTGCCAGCAGTTACCCGGCCAGGGGGCTTGATACGCAGTATTTT
CASSYPARGLDTQYF
>TRBD1|TRBJ1-3|NA|TRBV18
TGTGCCAGCTCACCTAGGGACAGGTTGCGCTCTGGAAACACCATATATTTT
CASSPRDRLRSGNTIYF
>NA|TRBJ1-6|NA|TRBV15
TGTGCCACCAGCAGAGATCTGACAGGTCTTAATTCACCCCTCCACTTT
CATSRDLTGLNSPLHF
>TRBD2|TRBJ2-7|NA|TRBV11-2
TGTGCCAGCAGCTTAGGACTAGCGGGGGCCTACGAGCAGTACTTC
CASSLGLAGAYEQYF
>NA|TRBJ2-5|once|TRBV11-2
TGTGCCAGCAGCTTAGGGTGGGGGTTAGAGACCCAGTACTTC
CASSLGWGLETQYF
>TRBD1|TRBJ2-7|NA|TRBV28
TGTGCCAGCAGCCCACCCTTTTTCCGGGACAGGGAGGGTTCGGGGCAGTACTTC
CASSPPFFRDREGSGQYF
>NA|TRBJ1-1|NA|TRBV24-1
TGTGCCACCAGTGATGAAAGGGACACTGAAGCTTTCTTT
CATSDERDTEAFF
>TRBD2|TRBJ2-7|once|TRBV6-1
TGTGCCAGCAGTGGAGGACTAGCGGGAGTAGGTCGGTACGAGCAGTACTTC
CASSGGLAGVGRYEQYF
>NA|TRBJ2-1|NA|TRBV28
TGTGCCAGCAGACCTACTAGTTACAATGAGCAGTTCTTC
CASRPTSYNEQFF
>NA|TRBJ2-3|NA|TRBV27
TGTGCCAGCAGTTTTTTGGGGACAGATACGCAGTATTTT
CASSFLGTDTQYF
>NA|TRBJ1-5|NA|TRBV5-1
TGCGCCAGCAGCGCGTATAGCAATCAGCCCCAGCATTTT
CASSAYSNQPQHF
>NA|TRBJ2-1|NA|TRBV4-1
TGCGCCAGCAGCCCTACATTCGACAATGAGCAGTTCTTC
CASSPTFDNEQFF
>NA|TRBJ1-1|NA|TRBV5-1
TGCGCCAGCAGCTTGGTACAGAATGAAGCTTTCTTT
CASSLVQNEAFF
>NA|TRBJ2-1|few|TRBV6-2/TRBV6-3
TGTGCCAGCAGTTACTCTAGGCAGTACAATGAGCAGTTCTTC
CASSYSRQYNEQFF
>NA|TRBJ2-5|once|TRBV12-5
TGTGCTAGTGGTTTTAGCGGAGAAGAGACCCAGTACTTC
CASGFSGEETQYF
>NA|TRBJ1-5|NA|TRBV6-6
TGTGCCAGCAGTTCCTTTGGGAGGGGGGATCAGCCCCAGCATTTT
CASSSFGRGDQPQHF
>NA|TRBJ2-5|NA|TRBV30
TGTGCGACTTCGGGGCAACCCCAAGAGACCCAGTACTTC
CATSGQPQETQYF
>NA|TRBJ2-1|NA|TRBV28
TGTGCCAGCAGAGGTGGCGGGGCGGCCTACAATGAGCAGTTCTTC
CASRGGGAAYNEQFF
>TRBD2|TRBJ2-1|NA|TRBV24-1
TGTGCCACCAGTGACTCCAGCGGGAGGGCAGCCTACAATGAGCAGTTCTTC
CATSDSSGRAAYNEQFF
>NA|TRBJ2-1|NA|TRBV5-4
TGTGCCAGCAGCTTAGAACTCCCCGCCTACAATGAGCAGTTCTTC
CASSLELPAYNEQFF
>TRBD1|TRBJ2-2|NA|TRBV7-8
TGTGCCAGCAGAGATCGACAGGGGCAAACCGGGGAGCTGTTTTTT
CASRDRQGQTGELFF
>NA|TRBJ2-7|NA|TRBV7-3
TGTGCCAGCTCCCTAACGGGACTCCTAGGCGAGCAGTACTTC
CASSLTGLLGEQYF
>TRBD1|TRBJ2-6|NA|TRBV27
TGTGCCAGCGCCGGGACAGGTTTTTGGGGGCGTGGGGCCAACGTCCTGACTTTC
CASAGTGFWGRGANVLTF
>NA|TRBJ1-2|NA|TRBV3-1/TRBV3-2
TGTGCCAGCAGCCAATTGACTACGCGGAACTATGGCTACACCTTC
CASSQLTTRNYGYTF
>NA|TRBJ1-2|NA|TRBV2
TGTGCCAGCAGTGAGCAACAAACAGGCTACACCTTC
CASSEQQTGYTF
>NA|TRBJ2-5|NA|TRBV7-2
TGTGCCAGCAGCTTAGGGGTCCAAGAGACCCAGTACTTC
CASSLGVQETQYF
>TRBD2|TRBJ2-1|NA|TRBV5-1
TGCGCCAGCAGCTTAGGACTAGACAATGAGCAGTTCTTC
CASSLGLDNEQFF